Following are 25 T cell receptor beta chains from one sample sequenced in a study of T cells in Graves' hyperthyroidism and ophthalmopathy. RNA transcripts yielded amplified TCR beta CDR3 regions. A set of HTBI primers served as the primers for a first-round RT-PCR of the TCR CDR3. Using its own MiXCR run on the multiplex PCR reads, TCRdb lists one record per CDR3 protein. The data contain about 570,000 distinct CDR3 sequences, roughly 46% of them seen just once; the ten biggest clones take up roughly 20%. The source material was peripheral blood or thyroid tissue (not recorded which). Receptors were obtained from an adult woman with Graves' disease, either hyperthyroidism or ophthalmopathy (not recorded which).

The chain uses TRBV27 and TRBJ2-7, with TRBD2 matching 7 bases. The V segment lost 3 bases and the J segment 6 bases; nucleotides outside the gene matches: 2. Germline CDR1 reads MNHEY; CDR2 reads SMNVEV (reference sequence). This CDR3 comprises 12 residues. CDR3 sequence (DNA): TGTGCCAGCAGTTTCAGGACTAGCGAGCAGTACTTC. Translation gives CASSFRTSEQYF.

This clonotype was counted ten times or more. Here the CDR3 DNA reads TGTGCCAGCAGTTCCCATAATGACTATGGCTACACCTTC. Translating it yields CASSSHNDYGYTF. The V call is TRBV6-6, the J call TRBJ1-2; no clear D. Trimming stripped 4 bases from V and 3 bases from J, with 9 bases between. This CDR3 spans 13 amino acids. Germline V gene lookup returns CDR1 MNHNY and CDR2 SVGAGI (reference sequence).

The chain uses TRBV11-2 and TRBJ1-1; maybe TRBD1 (5 bases). Trimming removed 5 bases from V and 14 bases from J, with 21 bases in between. The CDR3 runs 13 residues. The V gene's germline CDR1 is SGHAT and CDR2 FQNNGV. This chain's CDR3 is CASSGTRFSEQFF. For the CDR3, the DNA is TGTGCCAGCAGCGGGACTAGATTTAGTGAGCAGTTCTTT.

Ten or more counts support this clonotype. The chain carries TRBV7-9 and TRBJ1-1; the match to TRBD1 covers 8 bases. The germline V gene has CDR1 SEHNR and CDR2 FQNEAQ (reference sequence). V shed 4 bases and J 0 bases; nucleotides not matched to a gene: 10. This CDR3 has 17 residues. The CDR3 nucleotides are TGTGCCAGCAGCTCTCCACAGGGACAGGCGTTGAACACTGAAGCTTTCTTT. Translated: CASSSPQGQALNTEAFF.

This clonotype showed up many times. The rearrangement uses TRBV4-2 and TRBJ2-7; either TRBD1 or TRBD2 may supply D (5 bases each). The germline V gene encodes CDR1 LGHNA and CDR2 YNFKEQ. The CDR3 is 15 residues long. V lost 3 bases, J lost 3 bases, and 15 bases lay in between. The CDR3 region has the DNA TGTGCCAGCAGCCATAAACCCAGGGCGGGCTACGAGCAGTACTTC. Residues: CASSHKPRAGYEQYF.

In this sample, this clonotype turned up many times. The chain combines TRBV4-1 with TRBJ1-5; 7 bases line up with TRBD1. The V and J ends lost 2 bases and 7 bases, in that order; junction bases with no gene match: 11. Germline CDR1 reads MGHRA; CDR2 reads YSYEKL. The CDR3 loop spans 16 amino acids. The CDR3 region is CASSQPLQGKGQPQHF. In nucleotides, the CDR3 is TGCGCCAGCAGCCAACCTTTACAGGGGAAAGGGCAGCCCCAGCATTTT.

This rearrangement joins TRBV10-3 to TRBJ1-3; unclear D gene. The CDR3 extends over 15 amino acids. Germline V gene lookup returns CDR1 ENHRY and CDR2 SYGVKD. With 8 bases removed from V and 2 bases from J, the gap between germline ends came to 16 bases. The CDR3, as DNA: TGTGCCATCTCCGGTGGGCGAGCGGCTGGAAACACCATATATTTT. It is translated as CAISGGRAAGNTIYF.

This clonotype has at least ten counts. A read error may explain this, as a much larger clone is one base away. V gene TRBV19 combines with J gene TRBJ1-2; D remains ambiguous. Germline V CDR1 and CDR2: LNHDA, SQIVND (reference sequence). Trimming removed 2 bases at V and 8 bases at J, with 9 bases between. The CDR3 spans 12 residues. The DNA for the CDR3 is TGTGCCAGTAGTATACGGGCCGGGGGCTACACCTTC. Amino acids: CASSIRAGGYTF.

The chain is built from TRBV28 and TRBJ1-1; D gene uncertain. The CDR3 is made up of 15 amino acids. V was shortened by 5 bases and J by 7 bases, with 20 bases between the two germline ends. CDR1 and CDR2 from the germline V gene are MDHEN and SYDVKM. Here the CDR3 DNA reads TGTGCCAGCAGTCCTCCGGTGGGCGGGAGGGTTGAAGCTTTCTTT. Translation gives CASSPPVGGRVEAFF.

Many counts were recorded for this clonotype. The chain combines TRBV20-1 with TRBJ2-7; TRBD2 matches at 8 bases. The length of the CDR3 is 14 residues. The J segment lost 5 bases and the V segment lost 4 bases, leaving 10 bases of the junction unmatched. The germline V gene has CDR1 DFQATT and CDR2 SNEGSKA (reference sequence). CDR3 region: CSAIPAGAGNEQYF. The CDR3 region has the DNA TGCAGTGCTATTCCAGCGGGAGCGGGAAACGAGCAGTACTTC.

This clonotype was counted only a few times. This chain joins TRBV19 and TRBJ1-5, with TRBD1 identical over 7 bases. Germline CDR1 LNHDA, CDR2 SQIVND (reference sequence). This CDR3 is 17 amino acids long. V lost 10 bases to trimming and J lost 0 bases; unmatched junction nucleotides: 15. CDR3 bases: TGTGCCACCAGTGATCCTCGACAGGGCTATAGCAATCAGCCCCAGCATTTT. Its translation is CATSDPRQGYSNQPQHF.

The J gene is TRBJ1-6, the V gene TRBV2; no reliable D call. Looked up from germline, CDR1 is SNHLY and CDR2 is FYNNEI. This CDR3 is 15 amino acids long. V was shortened by 3 bases and J by 9 bases, with 15 bases between the two germline ends. The CDR3 nucleotides are TGTGCCAGCAGTGATCCCCGGACCTTCGGTTCACCCCTCCACTTT. Residues: CASSDPRTFGSPLHF.

This clonotype was counted only a few times. The V gene is TRBV10-3, the J gene TRBJ1-4; the D gene is possibly TRBD1 (6 bases). The V end lost 3 bases, the J end lost 6 bases, and 14 bases lay between the germline ends. The germline V gene has CDR1 ENHRY and CDR2 SYGVKD. CDR3 length equals 15 residues. The CDR3 DNA sequence: TGTGCCATCAGTGAAGGAAGGGGGTCAGATGAAAAACTGTTTTTT. This encodes CAISEGRGSDEKLFF.

The chain joins TRBV7-3 to TRBJ1-5, with TRBD1 matching over 7 bases. The CDR3 has 13 amino acids. Per germline, CDR1 SGHTA and CDR2 FQGTGA. CDR3 in DNA: TGTGCTAGAGTGACAGGGAGAAATCAGCCCCAGCATTTT. Translation: CARVTGRNQPQHF.

The chain carries TRBV19 and TRBJ2-6; 7 bases agree with TRBD1. Trimming removed 7 bases from V and 0 bases from J; junction bases left unmatched: 6. The CDR3 consists of 16 residues. CDR1 and CDR2 (germline): LNHDA, SQIVND (reference sequence). CDR3 bases: TGTGCCAGTACCCCCAGGGGGTACTCTGGGGCCAACGTCCTGACTTTC. Protein sequence: CASTPRGYSGANVLTF.

This clonotype was seen more than once but under ten times. The CDR3 sequence: CASSPGTGGDTEAFF. The CDR3 nucleotides read TGTGCCAGCAGTCCCGGGACAGGGGGAGACACTGAAGCTTTCTTT. This sequence joins TRBV27 and TRBJ1-1; TRBD1 matches 11 bases. Trimming at V came to 5 bases and at J to 3 bases, leaving 5 bases not matched to a gene. CDR1 and CDR2 from the germline V gene are MNHEY and SMNVEV (reference sequence). The length of the CDR3 is 15 residues.

This clonotype has just a few counts. The V call is TRBV5-1, the J call TRBJ2-2; 8 nucleotides match TRBD2. Germline CDR1 and CDR2: SGHRS and YFSETQ. V shed 2 bases, J shed 4 bases, and the junction held 4 bases outside the gene matches. This CDR3 contains 15 residues. CDR3: CASSFYRGGTGELFF. The CDR3 DNA is TGCGCCAGCAGCTTTTATCGGGGGGGCACCGGGGAGCTGTTTTTT.

This CDR3 is CASNPRSGQGANVLTF. The CDR3, as DNA: TGTGCCAGCAACCCTAGGAGTGGGCAGGGGGCCAACGTCCTGACTTTC. The chain recombines TRBV11-1 with TRBJ2-6; D ambiguous. Trimming removed 7 bases at V and 4 bases at J, with 17 bases between. This CDR3 is built from 16 residues. Germline CDR1 and CDR2: SGHAT and FQDESV (reference sequence).

This clonotype was recorded a few times. The chain recombines TRBV7-2 with TRBJ2-5, with D unclear. Between the trimmed V and J ends, which lost 5 bases and 5 bases, there was a span of 6 bases. CDR1 is SGHTA and CDR2 is FQGNSA in the germline V gene. The CDR3 sequence is 11 residues long. CDR3 DNA sequence: TGTGCCAGCAGCAATTCGGAGACCCAGTACTTC. It encodes CASSNSETQYF.

The sample holds many counts of this clonotype. The gene calls are TRBV10-2 and TRBJ1-1; D is uncertain. V was trimmed by 8 bases and J by 5 bases, leaving 15 bases between them. The CDR3 is made up of 13 amino acids. The V gene's germline CDR1 is WSHSY and CDR2 SAAADI. The CDR3 reads CASAYGRATEAFF. The CDR3 DNA is TGCGCCAGCGCGTATGGACGGGCAACTGAAGCTTTCTTT.

The V gene is TRBV19, the J gene TRBJ2-2; 10 bases align to TRBD2. CDR1 and CDR2 (germline): LNHDA, SQIVND (reference sequence). CDR3 length: 16 amino acids. Trimming took 5 bases from V and 3 from J; bases not matched to a gene: 6. DNA of the CDR3: TGTGCCAGTAGTCGATCAGCGGGAGGGCACACCGGGGAGCTGTTTTTT. It translates to CASSRSAGGHTGELFF.

This clonotype was picked up many times. V is TRBV10-3 and J is TRBJ2-7; 11 bases match TRBD1. The CDR3 contains 14 residues. J lost 4 bases, V lost 5 bases, and 4 bases had no gene match. Germline V gives CDR1 ENHRY, CDR2 SYGVKD. The chain's CDR3 is CAISLGTGGYEQYF. CDR3 DNA sequence: TGTGCCATCAGTCTTGGGACAGGGGGTTACGAGCAGTACTTC.

The chain employs TRBV20-1 and TRBJ2-1; no reliable D call. Germline CDR1 DFQATT, CDR2 SNEGSKA (reference sequence). The CDR3 length is 16 residues. Trimming took 5 bases from V and 5 from J, leaving 22 bases between them. CDR3 amino acids: CSASDTRGGLNNEQFF. The CDR3 DNA follows: TGCAGTGCTTCGGATACGCGCGGCGGTCTTAACAATGAGCAGTTCTTC.

The chain recombines TRBV24-1 with TRBJ1-1; D call uncertain. V dropped 4 bases and J dropped 10 bases, with 9 bases sitting between them. This CDR3 contains 11 residues. The germline V gene has CDR1 KGHDR and CDR2 SFDVKD. CDR3 residues: CATSDPGLAFF. For the CDR3, the DNA is TGTGCCACCAGTGACCCTGGACTAGCTTTCTTT.

Regarding this clonotype: Being one base from a much bigger clone, this may be a read error. The chain couples TRBV20-1 to TRBJ1-5; 10 bases match TRBD2. The J call is doubtful: the DNA matches TRBJ2-3 better. This CDR3 is 14 amino acids long. The germline V gene has CDR1 DFQATT and CDR2 SNEGSKA (reference sequence). CDR3 in amino acids: CSASSGRKADTQYF. CDR3 DNA: TGCAGTGCTAGTAGCGGGAGGAAGGCAGATACGCAGTATTTT.